This T cell receptor (beta chain) was captured in a study of shared clonotypes between healthy human individuals. Study-level findings and limits: Non-shared clonotypes displayed generation probabilities falling below those of clonotypes present in all four donors. Rarefaction demonstrated incomplete sorted-subset sequencing despite large depth.

Genomic DNA belonging to each subset was distributed in equal measure over several immunoSEQ plates. TCRdb's copy holds only in-frame clones and misses some; the assay was immunoSEQ multiplex PCR. The sample has about 2.2 million clones; over 85% are singletons. Note on this clone: Its specificity is not known.

V shed 4 bases and J shed 2 bases, with 14 bases lying between them. The CDR3 contains 15 residues. Germline assignment: CDR1 MGHRA and CDR2 YSYEKL. Positively selected for CCR7, the CD45RO-negative cells used as naive CD8 cells excluded terminally differentiated effector memory CD45RA+ cells. The gene calls are TRBV4-1 and TRBJ1-2; D is undetermined. Input material: naive CD8+ T cells from PBMCs. The TCR sequence derives from a man between 18 and 29 years old in good health. Some clones in this sample may be carry-over from other donors' samples. In nucleotides, the CDR3 is TGCGCCAGCAGCCCTCCGGGCGTAGCGAACTATGGCTACACCTTC. This translates into CASSPPGVANYGYTF.